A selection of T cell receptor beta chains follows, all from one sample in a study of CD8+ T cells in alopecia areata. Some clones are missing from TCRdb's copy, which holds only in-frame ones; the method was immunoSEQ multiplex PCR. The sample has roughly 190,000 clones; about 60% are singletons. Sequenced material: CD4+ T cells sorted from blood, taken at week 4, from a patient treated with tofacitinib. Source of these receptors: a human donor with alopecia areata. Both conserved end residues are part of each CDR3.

CDR3: CATSRDRQSTDTQYF
V: TRBV15

CDR3: CAWNRPAEAFF
V: TRBV30

CDR3: CSVLEGRGYTF
V: TRBV29-1

CDR3: CASSFPDIDGYTF
V: TRBV5-6

CDR3: CASSLETPDGYTF
V: TRBV5-1

CDR3: CASSKPTRSGGRGEQFF
V: TRBV4-1

CDR3: CASSFRLAGGRVNEQFF
V: TRBV7-2

CDR3: CAWSPLTNTNEKLFF
V: TRBV30

CDR3: CASSRNPGYEQYF
V: TRBV7-2

CDR3: CASSLRDFNPYEQYF
V: TRBV7-2

CDR3: CAWKGRVDNTQYF
V: TRBV30

CDR3: CAWSNTGSEAYEQYF
V: TRBV30

CDR3: CASSFSRTVDSPLHF
V: TRBV7-3

CDR3: CASSYSDSMAGYTF
V: TRBV6-6

CDR3: CASSDGQGSSSPLHF
V: TRBV9

CDR3: CASSFEGGKTNVLTF
V: TRBV4-3